Sequencing of this T cell receptor (beta chain) was carried out in a study of blood T cell repertoires in COVID-19. Turning to the study itself: Acute and convalescent COVID-19 specimens originated in the United States, Italy and Spain. The analysed material was cDNA or gDNA that came from T cells, B-cell-depleted T cells, or PBMCs.

Method: immunoSEQ multiplex PCR; TCRdb's copy keeps in-frame clones and lacks some. The table shows 100,000 to 150,000 clones, with under 85% occurring only once. The sequenced sample was peripheral blood. The source of this sequence is a woman aged 55-75 years with acute or convalescent COVID-19.

The CDR3 region is CASSWLPTGSNTEAFF. CDR3 in DNA: TGTGCCAGCAGCTGGCTCCCGACAGGGTCGAACACTGAAGCTTTCTTT. This chain links TRBV7-9 with TRBJ1-1, with 7 nucleotides matching TRBD1. The J segment lost 1 base and the V segment lost 4 bases, leaving 9 bases of the junction unmatched. The CDR3 loop spans 16 amino acids. Looked up from germline, CDR1 is SEHNR and CDR2 is FQNEAQ (reference sequence).